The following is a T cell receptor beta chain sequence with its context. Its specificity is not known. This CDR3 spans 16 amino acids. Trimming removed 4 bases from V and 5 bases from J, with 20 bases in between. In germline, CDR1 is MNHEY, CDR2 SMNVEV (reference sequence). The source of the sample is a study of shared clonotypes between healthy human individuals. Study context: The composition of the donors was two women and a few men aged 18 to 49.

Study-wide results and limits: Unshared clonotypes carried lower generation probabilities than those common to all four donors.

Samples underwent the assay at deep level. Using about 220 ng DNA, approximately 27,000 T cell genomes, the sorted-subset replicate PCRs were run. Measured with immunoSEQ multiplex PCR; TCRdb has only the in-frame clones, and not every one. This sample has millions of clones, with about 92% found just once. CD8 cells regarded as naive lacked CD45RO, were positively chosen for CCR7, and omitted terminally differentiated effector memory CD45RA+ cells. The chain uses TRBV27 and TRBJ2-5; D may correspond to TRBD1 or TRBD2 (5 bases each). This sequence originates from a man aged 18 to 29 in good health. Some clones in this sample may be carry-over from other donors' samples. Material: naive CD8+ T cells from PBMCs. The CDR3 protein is CASSSSVGEYMETQYF. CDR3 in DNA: TGTGCCAGCAGTTCATCGGTGGGGGAATATATGGAGACCCAGTACTTC.